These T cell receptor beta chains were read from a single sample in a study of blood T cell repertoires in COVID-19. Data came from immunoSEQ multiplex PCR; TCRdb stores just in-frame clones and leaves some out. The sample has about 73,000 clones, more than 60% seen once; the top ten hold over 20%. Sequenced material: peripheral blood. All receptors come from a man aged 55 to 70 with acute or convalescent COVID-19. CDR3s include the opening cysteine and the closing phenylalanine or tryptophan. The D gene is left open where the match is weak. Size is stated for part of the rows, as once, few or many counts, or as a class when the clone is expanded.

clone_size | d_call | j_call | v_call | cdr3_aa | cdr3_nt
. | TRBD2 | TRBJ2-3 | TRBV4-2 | CASSQDLIGGGAPDTQYF | TGTGCCAGCAGCCAAGATCTTATCGGCGGGGGGGCCCCAGATACGCAGTATTTT
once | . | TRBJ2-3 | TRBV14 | CASSQELQGSDTQYF | TGTGCCAGCAGCCAGGAATTACAGGGTTCAGATACGCAGTATTTT
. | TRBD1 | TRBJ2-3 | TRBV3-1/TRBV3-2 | CASSRQGMDTDTQYF | TGTGCCAGCAGCCGACAGGGGATGGACACAGATACGCAGTATTTT
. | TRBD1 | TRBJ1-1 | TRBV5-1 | CASSDRGALNTEAFF | TGCGCCAGCAGCGACAGGGGGGCCTTGAACACTGAAGCTTTCTTT
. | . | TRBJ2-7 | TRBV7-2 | CASSLGVGQLIYEQYF | TGTGCCAGCAGCTTAGGGGTTGGGCAGCTTATCTACGAGCAGTACTTC
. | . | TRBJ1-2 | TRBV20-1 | CSAKQVDGYTF | TGCAGTGCTAAGCAGGTTGATGGCTACACCTTC
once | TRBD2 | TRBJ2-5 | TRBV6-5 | CASSYQGGGPQETQYF | TGTGCCAGCAGTTACCAAGGCGGGGGACCCCAAGAGACCCAGTACTTC
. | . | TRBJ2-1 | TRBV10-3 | CAISDLQVSYNEQFF | TGTGCCATCAGCGACCTACAGGTATCCTACAATGAGCAGTTCTTC
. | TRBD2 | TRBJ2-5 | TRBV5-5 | CASSTTGLVETQYF | TGTGCCAGCAGCACCACAGGACTAGTGGAGACCCAGTACTTC
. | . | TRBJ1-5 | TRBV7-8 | CASSSNLYQPQHF | TGTGCCAGCAGCTCCAATCTATATCAGCCCCAGCATTTT
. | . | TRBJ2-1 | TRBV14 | CASSERGGDNEQFF | TGTGCCAGCAGCGAAAGGGGGGGGGACAATGAGCAGTTCTTC
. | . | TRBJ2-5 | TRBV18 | CASSPRLETQYF | TGTGCCAGCTCACCACGACTAGAGACCCAGTACTTC
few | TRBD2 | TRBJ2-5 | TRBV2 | CASSEWLAGGRETQYF | TGTGCCAGCAGTGAGTGGCTAGCGGGAGGTCGGGAGACCCAGTACTTC
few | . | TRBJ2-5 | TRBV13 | CASSSGGGQKETQYF | TGTGCCAGCAGCTCCGGCGGGGGCCAGAAAGAGACCCAGTACTTC
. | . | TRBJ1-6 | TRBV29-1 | CSVQGTTNSPLHF | TGCAGCGTTCAGGGGACGACTAATTCACCCCTCCACTTT
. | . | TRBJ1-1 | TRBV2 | CASFLGGNTEAFF | TGTGCCAGCTTCCTAGGGGGGAACACTGAAGCTTTCTTT
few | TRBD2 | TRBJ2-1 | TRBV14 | CASSHEPLGLAGGRDEQFF | TGTGCCAGCAGCCACGAACCGCTTGGACTAGCGGGGGGCCGGGATGAGCAGTTCTTC
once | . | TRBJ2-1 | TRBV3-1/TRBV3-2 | CASSQRGEQFF | TGTGCCAGCAGCCAAAGGGGTGAGCAGTTCTTC
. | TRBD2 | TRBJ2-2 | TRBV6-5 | CASSLAGGPGELFF | TGTGCCAGCAGCCTAGCGGGGGGCCCCGGGGAGCTGTTTTTT
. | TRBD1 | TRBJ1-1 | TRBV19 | CASSGRDRGQAEAFF | TGTGCCAGTAGTGGCCGGGACAGGGGGCAGGCCGAAGCTTTCTTT
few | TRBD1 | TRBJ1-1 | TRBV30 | CAWNPTGDGRNTEAFF | TGTGCCTGGAACCCGACAGGGGATGGCAGGAACACTGAAGCTTTCTTT
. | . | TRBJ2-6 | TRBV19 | CASSIRTDTSGANVLTF | TGTGCCAGTAGTATCAGGACAGATACCTCTGGGGCCAACGTCCTGACTTTC
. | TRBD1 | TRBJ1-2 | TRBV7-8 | CASSFGTGNGYTF | TGTGCCAGCAGCTTCGGGACAGGAAATGGCTACACCTTC
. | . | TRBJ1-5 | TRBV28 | CASRTLNQPQHF | TGTGCCAGCCGTACCCTAAATCAGCCCCAGCATTTT
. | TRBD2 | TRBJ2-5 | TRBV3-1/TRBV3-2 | CASSRTSGGEYQETQYF | TGTGCCAGCAGCCGGACTAGCGGGGGGGAGTACCAAGAGACCCAGTACTTC
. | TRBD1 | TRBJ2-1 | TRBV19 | CASTRGQGYNEQFF | TGTGCCAGTACCCGGGGACAGGGGTACAATGAGCAGTTCTTC
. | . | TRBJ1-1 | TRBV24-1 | CATSLGSGDAFF | TGTGCCACCAGTCTGGGGTCAGGGGACGCTTTCTTT
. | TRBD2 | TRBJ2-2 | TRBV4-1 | CASSAEPGLASGELFF | TGCGCCAGCAGCGCCGAGCCGGGACTAGCTTCAGGGGAGCTGTTTTTT
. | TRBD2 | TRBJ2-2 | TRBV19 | CASSIRGLAGSGELFF | TGTGCCAGTAGTATTAGGGGACTAGCGGGATCCGGGGAGCTGTTTTTT
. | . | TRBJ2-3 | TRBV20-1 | CSAKRADTQYF | TGCAGTGCAAAGAGGGCAGATACGCAGTATTTT
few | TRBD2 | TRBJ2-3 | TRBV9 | CASSEYPSGGVTDTQYF | TGTGCCAGCAGCGAATATCCTAGCGGGGGGGTTACAGATACGCAGTATTTT
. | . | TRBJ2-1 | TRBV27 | CASSSHNEQFF | TGTGCCAGCAGTTCTCACAATGAGCAGTTCTTC
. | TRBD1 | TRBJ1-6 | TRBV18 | CASSPTTGNNSPLHF | TGTGCCAGCTCTCCTACGACAGGGAATAATTCACCCCTCCACTTT
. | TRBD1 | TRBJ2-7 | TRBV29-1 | CSVVRQGIYEQYF | TGCAGCGTTGTGAGACAGGGGATCTACGAGCAGTACTTC
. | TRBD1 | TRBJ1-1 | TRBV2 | CASRSYQGAGTEAFF | TGTGCCAGCAGGTCATATCAGGGGGCCGGCACTGAAGCTTTCTTT
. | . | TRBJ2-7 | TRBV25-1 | CASGEQGNEQYF | TGTGCCAGCGGAGAACAGGGAAACGAGCAGTACTTC
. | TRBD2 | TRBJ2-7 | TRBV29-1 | CSGLLADYEQYF | TGCAGCGGCTTACTAGCGGACTACGAGCAGTACTTC
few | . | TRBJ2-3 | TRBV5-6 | CASSLASFADTQYF | TGTGCCAGCAGCTTGGCTAGTTTTGCAGATACGCAGTATTTT
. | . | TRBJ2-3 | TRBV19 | CASSMGPLGTDTQYF | TGTGCCAGTAGTATGGGGCCCCTAGGCACAGATACGCAGTATTTT
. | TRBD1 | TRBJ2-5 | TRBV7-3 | CASSPGGRGETQYF | TGTGCCAGCAGTCCAGGGGGCCGGGGGGAGACCCAGTACTTC
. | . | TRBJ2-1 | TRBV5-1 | CASSLASFEQFF | TGCGCCAGCAGCTTGGCGAGTTTCGAGCAGTTCTTC
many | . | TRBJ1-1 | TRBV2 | CASSEQGPRMNTEAFF | TGTGCCAGCAGTGAGCAGGGCCCTCGAATGAACACTGAAGCTTTCTTT
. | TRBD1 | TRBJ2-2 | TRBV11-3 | CASSFRGSGGTGELFF | TGTGCCAGCAGCTTCCGCGGTTCAGGGGGCACCGGGGAGCTGTTTTTT
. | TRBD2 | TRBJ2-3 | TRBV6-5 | CAIALAGLTDTQYF | TGTGCCATTGCATTAGCGGGACTCACAGATACGCAGTATTTT
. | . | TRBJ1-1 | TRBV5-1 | CASSFRGGFGRPNTEAFF | TGCGCCAGCAGCTTTAGGGGTGGCTTCGGCAGACCGAACACTGAAGCTTTCTTT
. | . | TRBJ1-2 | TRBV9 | CASSVTVGDGYTF | TGTGCCAGCAGCGTTACGGTAGGGGATGGCTACACCTTC
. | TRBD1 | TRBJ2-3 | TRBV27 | CASGQGLTDTQYF | TGTGCCAGTGGACAGGGACTCACAGATACGCAGTATTTT
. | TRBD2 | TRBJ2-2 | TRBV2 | CASSEQPSGGADTGELFF | TGTGCCAGCAGTGAGCAGCCTAGCGGGGGGGCCGACACCGGGGAGCTGTTTTTT
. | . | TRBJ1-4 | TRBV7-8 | CASSPWARGEKLFF | TGTGCCAGCAGCCCCTGGGCCAGAGGGGAAAAACTGTTTTTT
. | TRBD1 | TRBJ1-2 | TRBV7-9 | CASSQTGPEGYTF | TGTGCCAGCAGCCAGACAGGGCCTGAGGGCTACACCTTC